One sample yielded the 8 T cell receptor beta chains listed below, sequenced in a study of post-analysis software for immune sequencing data (dated by TCRdb to the mid-2010s). What the research found in general, with its limitations: Four or five TRBV segments, including TRBV5-6, TRBV5-1 and TRBV20-1, were significantly more frequent in patients than controls.

Their antigens remain unidentified. Library preparation used PCR. Instrument on record: Illumina HiSeq 2500. To reduce PCR and sequencing biases, unique molecular identifiers were built into the TCR beta cDNA libraries. TCRdb reanalyzed the raw reads on its own, using fastp at Q25 for trimming and MiXCR for clone calling, and kept in-frame beta chains. One record per CDR3 amino acid sequence lists the most common genes and DNA. This sample gives hundreds of thousands of distinct CDR3 sequences in total; roughly 27% of them show up just once. The ten largest clonotypes hold 0.56% of the sample. The sequenced sample was blood. All receptors come from a girl aged 10 to 17 with multiple sclerosis.

The V gene is TRBV5-1, the J gene TRBJ2-1; 7 bases agree with TRBD1. Germline assignment: CDR1 SGHRS and CDR2 YFSETQ. The CDR3 loop spans 16 amino acids. J was trimmed by 6 bases and V by 4 bases; bases with no gene match: 13. CDR3 region: CASSGTGENRGNEQFF. The CDR3 nucleotides are TGCGCCAGCAGCGGGACCGGAGAGAACAGGGGCAATGAGCAGTTCTTC.

The chain carries TRBV5-1 and TRBJ2-5; no definite D call. The germline V and J ends were trimmed by 0 bases and 5 bases, with 8 bases remaining between them. The CDR3 runs 13 residues. CDR1 is SGHRS and CDR2 is YFSETQ in the germline V gene. The CDR3: CASSLVVDETQYF. Here the CDR3 DNA reads TGCGCCAGCAGCTTGGTAGTAGATGAGACCCAGTACTTC.

Details on this clonotype: A read error may account for a junction end that differs from germline. This chain links TRBV29-1 with TRBJ2-1, with D hard to call. In germline, CDR1 is SQVTM, CDR2 ANQGSEA. The CDR3 runs 10 residues. The CDR3 loop reads CSVDPHEQLF. The CDR3 coding sequence is TGCAGCGTTGACCCCCATGAGCAGCTCTTC.

In this sample, this clonotype turned up a few times. The rearrangement uses TRBV28 and TRBJ2-3; 9 nucleotides line up with TRBD1. Per the germline V gene, CDR1 is MDHEN and CDR2 is SYDVKM. Trimming took 8 bases from V and 6 from J; bases not matched to a gene: 9. There are 14 residues in the CDR3. DNA of the CDR3: TGTGCCAGCGCCACACAGGGGGCAGGGGATACGCAGTATTTT. It codes for CASATQGAGDTQYF.

This chain joins TRBV24-1 and TRBJ2-1, with D unclear. The CDR3 is 12 amino acids. V shed 7 bases and J shed 7 bases, with 10 bases lying between them. The V gene's germline CDR1 is KGHDR and CDR2 SFDVKD. CDR3 sequence: CATSVGLNEQFF. Here the CDR3 DNA reads TGTGCCACCAGCGTCGGGTTGAATGAGCAGTTCTTC.

As DNA, the CDR3 is TGCAGTGCCCCAGTGGGAGGTGGCAGGGGGCGTAATCAGCCCCAGCATTTT. This gives the protein CSAPVGGGRGRNQPQHF. The J gene is TRBJ1-5, the V gene TRBV20-1; 8 bases match TRBD1. The CDR3 is 17 amino acids. Germline lookup yields CDR1 DFQATT and CDR2 SNEGSKA (reference sequence). The J segment lost 4 bases and the V segment lost 6 bases, leaving 17 bases of the junction unmatched.

This clonotype has just a few counts. The chain couples TRBV9 to TRBJ1-1; 9 bases are a match to TRBD1. V shed 2 bases, J shed 4 bases, and the junction held 6 bases outside the gene matches. CDR1 is SGDLS, CDR2 YYNGEE, per germline. The CDR3 has 15 residues. CDR3 in DNA: TGTGCCAGCAGCGTCGGTGGGGACAGGGTCACTGAAGCTTTCTTT. The encoded protein is CASSVGGDRVTEAFF.

This clonotype was seen a handful of times. CDR3 sequence: CSAHTGSTFYEQYF. Here the CDR3 DNA reads TGCAGTGCGCATACAGGGAGTACATTCTACGAGCAGTACTTC. This chain joins TRBV20-1 and TRBJ2-7, with D maybe TRBD1 (6 bases). CDR3 length equals 14 residues. Per germline, CDR1 DFQATT and CDR2 SNEGSKA (reference sequence). Trimming took off 6 bases at V and 3 bases at J, with 18 bases between the two ends.